This TCR beta chain originates from a study of blood T cell repertoires in COVID-19. Germline CDR1 is MNHEY and CDR2 is SVGEGT. Between the trimmed V and J ends, which lost 5 bases and 4 bases, there was a span of 12 bases. The CDR3 consists of 14 residues. Using immunoSEQ multiplex PCR, the repertoire was profiled, and TCRdb retains in-frame clones only, with some absent. This sample has about 170,000 clones; roughly 80% occur once, and the top ten carry approximately 10%. This clone was found once. The sequencing sample was made of peripheral blood. This TCR was recovered from a man between 65 and 85 years old with active or convalescent COVID-19. This chain uses TRBV6-2 or TRBV6-3 with TRBJ1-5; the D gene is possibly TRBD1 (5 bases). The CDR3 DNA is TGTGCCAGCAGTACAAACAGGAAGAATCAGCCCCAGCATTTT. This sequence encodes CASSTNRKNQPQHF.